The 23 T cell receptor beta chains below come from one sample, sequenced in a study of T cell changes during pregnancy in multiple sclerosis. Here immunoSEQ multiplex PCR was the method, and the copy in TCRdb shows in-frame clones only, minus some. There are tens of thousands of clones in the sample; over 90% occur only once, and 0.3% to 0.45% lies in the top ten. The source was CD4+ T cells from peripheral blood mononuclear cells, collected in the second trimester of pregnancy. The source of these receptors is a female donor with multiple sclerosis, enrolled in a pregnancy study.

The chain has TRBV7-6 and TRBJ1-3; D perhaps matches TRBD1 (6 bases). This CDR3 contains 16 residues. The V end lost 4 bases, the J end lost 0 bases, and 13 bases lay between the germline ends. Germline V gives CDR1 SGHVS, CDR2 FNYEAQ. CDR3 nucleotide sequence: TGTGCCAGCAGCTCACAGGGTCTTTCCTCTGGAAACACCATATATTTT. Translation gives CASSSQGLSSGNTIYF. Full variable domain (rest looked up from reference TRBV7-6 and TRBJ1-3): GAGVSQSPRYKVTKRGQDVALRCDPISGHVSLYWYRQALGQGPEFLTYFNYEAQQDKSGLPNDRFSAERPEGSISTLTIQRTEQRDSAMYRCASSSQGLSSGNTIYFGEGSWLTVV.

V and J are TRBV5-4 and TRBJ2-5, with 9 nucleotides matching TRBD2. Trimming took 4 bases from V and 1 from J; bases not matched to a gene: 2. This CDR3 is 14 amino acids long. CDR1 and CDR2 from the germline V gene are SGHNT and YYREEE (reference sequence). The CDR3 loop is CASSPTSGQETQYF. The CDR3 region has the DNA TGTGCCAGCAGCCCGACTAGCGGCCAAGAGACCCAGTACTTC.

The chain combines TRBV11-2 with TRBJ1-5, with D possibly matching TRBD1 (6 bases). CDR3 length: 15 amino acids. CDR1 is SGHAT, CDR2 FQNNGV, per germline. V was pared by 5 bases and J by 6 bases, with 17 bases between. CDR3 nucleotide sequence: TGTGCCAGCAGCCAAACGGGGGGGGCAATTCAGCCCCAGCATTTT. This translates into CASSQTGGAIQPQHF.

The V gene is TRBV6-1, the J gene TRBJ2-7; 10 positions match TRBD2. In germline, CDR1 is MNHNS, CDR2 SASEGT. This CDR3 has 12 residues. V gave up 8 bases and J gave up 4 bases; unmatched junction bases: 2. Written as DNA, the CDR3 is TGTGCCAGCCGTAGCGGGGGGTACGAGCAGTACTTC. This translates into CASRSGGYEQYF.

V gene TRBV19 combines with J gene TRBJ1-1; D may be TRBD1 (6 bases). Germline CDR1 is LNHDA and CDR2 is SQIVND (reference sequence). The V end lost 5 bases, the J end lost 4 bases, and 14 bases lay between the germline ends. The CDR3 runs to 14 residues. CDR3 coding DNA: TGTGCCAGTAGTGTCACAGGGATCTCCACTGAAGCTTTCTTT. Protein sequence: CASSVTGISTEAFF.

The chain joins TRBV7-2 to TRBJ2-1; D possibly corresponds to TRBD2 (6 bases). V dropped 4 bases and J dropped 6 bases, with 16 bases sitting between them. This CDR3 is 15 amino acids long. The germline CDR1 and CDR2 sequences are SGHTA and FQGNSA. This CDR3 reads CASSSSGLVSNEQFF. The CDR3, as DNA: TGTGCCAGCAGCTCCTCGGGACTCGTCTCCAATGAGCAGTTCTTC.

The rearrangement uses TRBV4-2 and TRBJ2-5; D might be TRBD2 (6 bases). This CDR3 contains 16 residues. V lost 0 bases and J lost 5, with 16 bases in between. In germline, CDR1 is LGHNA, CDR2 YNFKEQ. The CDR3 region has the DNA TGTGCCAGCAGCCAAGATCTTGGCGGGACGCTCGAGACCCAGTACTTC. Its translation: CASSQDLGGTLETQYF.

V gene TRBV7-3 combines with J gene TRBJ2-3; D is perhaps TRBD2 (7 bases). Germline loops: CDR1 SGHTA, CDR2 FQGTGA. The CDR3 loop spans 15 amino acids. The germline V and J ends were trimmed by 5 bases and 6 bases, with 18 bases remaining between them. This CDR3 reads CASSPVGGAGDTQYF. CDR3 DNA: TGTGCCAGCAGCCCCGTGGGGGGGGCCGGGGATACGCAGTATTTT.

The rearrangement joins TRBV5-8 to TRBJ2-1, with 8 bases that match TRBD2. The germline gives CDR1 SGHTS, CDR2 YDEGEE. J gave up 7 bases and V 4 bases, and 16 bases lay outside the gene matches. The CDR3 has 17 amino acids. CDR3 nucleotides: TGTGCCAGCAGCCCCTTCCGGGCGGGAGGAGTCTCAAATGAGCAGTTCTTC. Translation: CASSPFRAGGVSNEQFF.

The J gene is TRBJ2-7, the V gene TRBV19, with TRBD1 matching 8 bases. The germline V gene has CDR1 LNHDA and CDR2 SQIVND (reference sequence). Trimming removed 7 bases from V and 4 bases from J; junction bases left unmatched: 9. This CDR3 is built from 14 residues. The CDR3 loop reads CASNNRDRPYEQYF. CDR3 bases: TGTGCCAGTAATAACCGGGACAGGCCTTACGAGCAGTACTTC.

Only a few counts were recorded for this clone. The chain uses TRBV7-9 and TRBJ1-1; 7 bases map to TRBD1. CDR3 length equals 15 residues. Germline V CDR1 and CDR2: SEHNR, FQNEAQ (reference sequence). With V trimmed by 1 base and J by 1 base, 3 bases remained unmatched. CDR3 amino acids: CASSLEGQSNTEAFF. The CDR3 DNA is TGTGCCAGCAGCTTAGAGGGACAGTCGAACACTGAAGCTTTCTTT. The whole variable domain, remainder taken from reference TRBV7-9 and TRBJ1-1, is DTGVSQNPRHKITKRGQNVTFRCDPISEHNRLYWYRQTLGQGPEFLTYFQNEAQLEKSRLLSDRFSAERPKGSFSTLEIQRTEQGDSAMYLCASSLEGQSNTEAFFGQGTRLTVV.

The CDR3 nucleotides read TGTGCCAGCAGTTCGGGGACAGGCTGGGCCACCGGGGAGCTGTTTTTT. It is translated as CASSSGTGWATGELFF. The V gene is TRBV27, the J gene TRBJ2-2, with 8 bases aligning to TRBD1. V shed 4 bases, J shed 4 bases, and the junction held 8 bases outside the gene matches. From germline, CDR1 is MNHEY and CDR2 SMNVEV (reference sequence). This CDR3 is 16 amino acids long.

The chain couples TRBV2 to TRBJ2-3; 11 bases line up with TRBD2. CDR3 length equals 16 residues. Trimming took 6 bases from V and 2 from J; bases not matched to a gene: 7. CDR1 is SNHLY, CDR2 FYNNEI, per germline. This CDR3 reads CASRATSGGSTDTQYF. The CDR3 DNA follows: TGTGCCAGCAGGGCCACTAGCGGGGGCTCCACAGATACGCAGTATTTT.

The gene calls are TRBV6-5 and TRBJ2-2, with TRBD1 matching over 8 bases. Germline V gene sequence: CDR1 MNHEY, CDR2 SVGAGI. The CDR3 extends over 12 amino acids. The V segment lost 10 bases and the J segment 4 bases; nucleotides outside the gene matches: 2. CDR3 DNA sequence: TGTGCCATCACAGGGGGCACCGGGGAGCTGTTTTTT. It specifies CAITGGTGELFF.

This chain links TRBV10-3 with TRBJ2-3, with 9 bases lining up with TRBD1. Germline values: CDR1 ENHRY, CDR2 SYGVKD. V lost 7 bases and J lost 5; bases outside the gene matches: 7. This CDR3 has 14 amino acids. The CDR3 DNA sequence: TGTGCCATCAAAGCGGGACAGGGACTAGATACGCAGTATTTT. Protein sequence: CAIKAGQGLDTQYF.

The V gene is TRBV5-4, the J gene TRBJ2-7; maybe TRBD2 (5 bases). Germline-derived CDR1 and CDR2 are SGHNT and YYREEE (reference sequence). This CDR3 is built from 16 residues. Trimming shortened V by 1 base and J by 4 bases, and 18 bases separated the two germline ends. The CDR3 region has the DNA TGTGCCAGCAGCTTGTCGGGGAGAGTTGGAGTTTACGAGCAGTACTTC. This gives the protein CASSLSGRVGVYEQYF. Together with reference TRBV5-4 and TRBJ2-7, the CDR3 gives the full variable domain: ETGVTQSPTHLIKTRGQQVTLRCSSQSGHNTVSWYQQALGQGPQFIFQYYREEENGRGNFPPRFSGLQFPNYSSELNVNALELDDSALYLCASSLSGRVGVYEQYFGPGTRLTVT.

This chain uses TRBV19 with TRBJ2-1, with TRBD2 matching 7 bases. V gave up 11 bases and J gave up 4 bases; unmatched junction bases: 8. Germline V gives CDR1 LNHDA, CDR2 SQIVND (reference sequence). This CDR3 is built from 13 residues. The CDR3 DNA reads TGTGCCTGCGGGAGTGGGGTTTACAATGAGCAGTTCTTC. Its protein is CACGSGVYNEQFF.

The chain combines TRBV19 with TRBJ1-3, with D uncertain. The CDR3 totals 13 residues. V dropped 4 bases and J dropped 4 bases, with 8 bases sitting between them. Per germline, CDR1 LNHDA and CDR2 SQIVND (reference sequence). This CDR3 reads CASSTIPGNTIYF. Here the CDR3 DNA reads TGTGCCAGTAGTACTATTCCGGGAAACACCATATATTTT.

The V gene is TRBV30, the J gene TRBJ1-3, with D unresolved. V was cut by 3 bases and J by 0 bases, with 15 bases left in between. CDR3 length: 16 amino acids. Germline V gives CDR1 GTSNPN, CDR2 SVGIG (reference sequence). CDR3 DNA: TGTGCCTGGAGCGTGGACGGACTCCACTCTGGAAACACCATATATTTT. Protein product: CAWSVDGLHSGNTIYF.

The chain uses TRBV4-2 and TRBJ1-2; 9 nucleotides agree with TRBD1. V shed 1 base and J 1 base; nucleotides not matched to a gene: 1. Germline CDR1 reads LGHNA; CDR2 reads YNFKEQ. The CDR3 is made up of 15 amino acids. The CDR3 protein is CASSQGTGDNYGYTF. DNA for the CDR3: TGTGCCAGCAGCCAAGGGACAGGGGATAACTATGGCTACACCTTC.

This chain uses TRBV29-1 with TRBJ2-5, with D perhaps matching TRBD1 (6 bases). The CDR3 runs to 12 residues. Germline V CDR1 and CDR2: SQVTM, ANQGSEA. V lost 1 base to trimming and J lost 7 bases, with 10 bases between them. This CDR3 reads CSVEGEQGTQYF. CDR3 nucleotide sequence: TGCAGCGTTGAAGGGGAACAGGGGACCCAGTACTTC.

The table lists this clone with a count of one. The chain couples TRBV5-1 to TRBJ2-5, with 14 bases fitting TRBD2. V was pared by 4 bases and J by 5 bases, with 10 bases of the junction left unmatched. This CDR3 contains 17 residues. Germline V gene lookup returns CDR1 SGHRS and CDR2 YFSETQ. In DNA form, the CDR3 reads TGCGCCAGCAGCGTCTGGGGGACTAGCGGGAGCTCCGAGACCCAGTACTTC. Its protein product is CASSVWGTSGSSETQYF.

This CDR3 reads CASSGLDRVEGNTIYF. In DNA, the CDR3 is TGTGCCAGCAGCGGCCTGGACAGGGTTGAGGGAAACACCATATATTTT. The chain recombines TRBV7-2 with TRBJ1-3; 8 bases fit TRBD1. The germline V gene encodes CDR1 SGHTA and CDR2 FQGNSA. With 5 bases clipped from V and 4 bases from J, the junction kept 10 bases outside the gene matches. This CDR3 region has 16 residues.